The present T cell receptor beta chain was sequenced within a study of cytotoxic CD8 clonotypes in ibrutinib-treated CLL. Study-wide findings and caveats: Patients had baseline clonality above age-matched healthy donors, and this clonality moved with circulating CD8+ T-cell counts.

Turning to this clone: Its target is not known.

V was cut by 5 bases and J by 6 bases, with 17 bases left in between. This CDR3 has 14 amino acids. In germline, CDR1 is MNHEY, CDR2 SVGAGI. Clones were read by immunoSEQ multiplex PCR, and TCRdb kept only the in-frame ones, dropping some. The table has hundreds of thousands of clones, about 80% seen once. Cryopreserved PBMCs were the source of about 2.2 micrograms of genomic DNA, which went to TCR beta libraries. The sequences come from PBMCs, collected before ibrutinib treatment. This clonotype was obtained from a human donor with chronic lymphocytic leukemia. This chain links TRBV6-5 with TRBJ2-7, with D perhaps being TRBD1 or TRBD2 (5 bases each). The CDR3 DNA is TGTGCCAGCAGTCCCCGGGACGGTGTCATCGAGCAGTACTTC. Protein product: CASSPRDGVIEQYF.